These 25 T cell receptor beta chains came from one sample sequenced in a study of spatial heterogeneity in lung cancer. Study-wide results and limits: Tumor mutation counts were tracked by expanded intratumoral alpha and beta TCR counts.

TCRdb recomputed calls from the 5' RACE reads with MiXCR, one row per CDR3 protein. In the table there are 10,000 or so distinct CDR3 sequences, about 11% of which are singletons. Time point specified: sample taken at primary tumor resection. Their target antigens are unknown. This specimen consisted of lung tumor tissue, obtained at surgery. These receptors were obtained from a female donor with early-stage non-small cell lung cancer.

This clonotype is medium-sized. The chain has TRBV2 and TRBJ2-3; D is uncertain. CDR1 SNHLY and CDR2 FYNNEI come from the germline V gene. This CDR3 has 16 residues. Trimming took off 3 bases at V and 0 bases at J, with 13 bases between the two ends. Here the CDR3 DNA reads TGTGCCAGCAGTGACATCCCGAGTTCTAGCACAGATACGCAGTATTTT. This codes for CASSDIPSSSTDTQYF. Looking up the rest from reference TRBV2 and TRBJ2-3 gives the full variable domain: EPEVTQTPSHQVTQMGQEVILRCVPISNHLYFYWYRQILGQKVEFLVSFYNNEISEKSEIFDDQFSVERPDGSNFTLKIRSTKLEDSAMYFCASSDIPSSSTDTQYFGPGTRLTVL.

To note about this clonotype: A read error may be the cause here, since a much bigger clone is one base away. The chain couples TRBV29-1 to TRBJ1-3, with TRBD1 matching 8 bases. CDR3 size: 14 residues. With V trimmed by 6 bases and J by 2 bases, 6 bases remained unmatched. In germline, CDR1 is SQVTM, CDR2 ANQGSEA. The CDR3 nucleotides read TGCAGCGTCGCCGCAGGGGGCACTGGAAACACCATATATTTT. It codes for CSVAAGGTGNTIYF.

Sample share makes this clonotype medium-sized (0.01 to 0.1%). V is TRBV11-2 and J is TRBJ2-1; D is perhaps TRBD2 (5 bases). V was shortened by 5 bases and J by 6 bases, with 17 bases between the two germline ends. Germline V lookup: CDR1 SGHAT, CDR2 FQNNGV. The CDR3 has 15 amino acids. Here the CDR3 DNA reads TGTGCCAGCAGCAAATACGCCTGGGGAGCCAATGAGCAGTTCTTC. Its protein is CASSKYAWGANEQFF.

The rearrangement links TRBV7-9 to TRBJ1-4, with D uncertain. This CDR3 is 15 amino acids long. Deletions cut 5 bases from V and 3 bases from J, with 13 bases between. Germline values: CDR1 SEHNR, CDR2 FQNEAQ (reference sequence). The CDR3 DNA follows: TGTGCCAGCAGCGCCGGAGGCTCAGCTAATGAAAAACTGTTTTTT. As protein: CASSAGGSANEKLFF.

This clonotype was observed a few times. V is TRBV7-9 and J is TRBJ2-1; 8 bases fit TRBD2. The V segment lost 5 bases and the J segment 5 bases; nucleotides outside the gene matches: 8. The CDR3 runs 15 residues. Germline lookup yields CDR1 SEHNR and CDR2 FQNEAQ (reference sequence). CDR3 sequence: CASSILAGIHNEQFF. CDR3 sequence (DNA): TGTGCCAGCAGCATCCTAGCGGGTATCCACAATGAGCAGTTCTTC.

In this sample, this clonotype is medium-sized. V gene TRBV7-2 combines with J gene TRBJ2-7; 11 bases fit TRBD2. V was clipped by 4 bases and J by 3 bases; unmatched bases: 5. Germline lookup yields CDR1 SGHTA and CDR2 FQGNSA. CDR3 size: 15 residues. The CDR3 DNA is TGTGCCAGCAGCTATTCTAGCGGGGGGCGCTACGAGCAGTACTTC. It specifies CASSYSSGGRYEQYF.

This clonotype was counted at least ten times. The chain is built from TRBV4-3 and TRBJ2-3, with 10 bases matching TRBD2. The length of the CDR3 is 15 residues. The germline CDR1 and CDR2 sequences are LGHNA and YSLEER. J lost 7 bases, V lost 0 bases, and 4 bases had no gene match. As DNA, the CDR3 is TGCGCCAGCAGCCAAGATAGCGGGGGGAAAAATACGCAGTATTTT. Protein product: CASSQDSGGKNTQYF.

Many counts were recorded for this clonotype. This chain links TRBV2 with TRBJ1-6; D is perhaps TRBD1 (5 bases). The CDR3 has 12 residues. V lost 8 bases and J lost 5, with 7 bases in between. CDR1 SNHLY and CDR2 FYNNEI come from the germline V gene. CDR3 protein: CASDRDNSPLHF. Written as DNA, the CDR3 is TGTGCCAGCGACAGAGATAATTCACCCCTCCACTTT.

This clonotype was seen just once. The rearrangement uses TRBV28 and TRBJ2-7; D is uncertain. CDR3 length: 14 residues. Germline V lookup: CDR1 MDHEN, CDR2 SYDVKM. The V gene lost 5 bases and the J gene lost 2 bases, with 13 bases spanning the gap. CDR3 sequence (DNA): TGTGCCAGCAGTAGCACCGGGCCACCCTACGAGCAGTACTTC. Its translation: CASSSTGPPYEQYF.

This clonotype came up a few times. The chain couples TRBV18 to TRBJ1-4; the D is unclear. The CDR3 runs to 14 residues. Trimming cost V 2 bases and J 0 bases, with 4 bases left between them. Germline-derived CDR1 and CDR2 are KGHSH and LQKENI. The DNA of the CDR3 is TGTGCCAGCTCACCAGTTGCAACTAATGAAAAACTGTTTTTT. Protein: CASSPVATNEKLFF.

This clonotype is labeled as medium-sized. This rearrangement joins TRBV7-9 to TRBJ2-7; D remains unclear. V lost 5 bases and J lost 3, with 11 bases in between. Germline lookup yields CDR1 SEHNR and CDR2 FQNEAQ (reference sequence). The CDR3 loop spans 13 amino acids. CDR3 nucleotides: TGTGCCAGCAGCCCTTGGACGGGCTACGAGCAGTACTTC. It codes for CASSPWTGYEQYF. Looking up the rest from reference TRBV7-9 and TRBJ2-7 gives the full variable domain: DTGVSQNPRHKITKRGQNVTFRCDPISEHNRLYWYRQTLGQGPEFLTYFQNEAQLEKSRLLSDRFSAERPKGSFSTLEIQRTEQGDSAMYLCASSPWTGYEQYFGPGTRLTVT.

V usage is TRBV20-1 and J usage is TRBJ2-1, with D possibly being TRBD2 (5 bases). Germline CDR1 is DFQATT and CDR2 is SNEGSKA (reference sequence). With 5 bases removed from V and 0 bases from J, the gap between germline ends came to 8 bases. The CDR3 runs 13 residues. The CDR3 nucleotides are TGCAGTGCTGGCCGGGACTCCTACAATGAGCAGTTCTTC. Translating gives CSAGRDSYNEQFF.

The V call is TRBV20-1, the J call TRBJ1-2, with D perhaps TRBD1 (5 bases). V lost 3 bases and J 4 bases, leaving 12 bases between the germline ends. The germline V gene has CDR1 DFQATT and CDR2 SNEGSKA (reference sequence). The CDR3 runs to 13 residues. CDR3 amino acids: CSASLVGVYGYTF. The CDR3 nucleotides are TGCAGTGCTAGTTTGGTAGGGGTCTATGGCTACACCTTC.

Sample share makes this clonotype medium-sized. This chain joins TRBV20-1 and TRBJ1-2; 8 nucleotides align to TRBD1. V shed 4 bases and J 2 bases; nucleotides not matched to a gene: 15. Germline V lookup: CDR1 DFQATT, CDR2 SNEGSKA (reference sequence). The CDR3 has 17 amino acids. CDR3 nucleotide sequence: TGCAGTGCTACCCCCGTGAGACAGGGGCTATCCAACTATGGCTACACCTTC. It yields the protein CSATPVRQGLSNYGYTF.

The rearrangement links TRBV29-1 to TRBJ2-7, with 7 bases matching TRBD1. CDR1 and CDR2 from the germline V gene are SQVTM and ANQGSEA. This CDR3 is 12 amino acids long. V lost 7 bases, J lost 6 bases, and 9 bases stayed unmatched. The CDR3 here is CSARTGKGEQYF. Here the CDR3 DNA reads TGCAGCGCCCGGACAGGTAAAGGCGAGCAGTACTTC.

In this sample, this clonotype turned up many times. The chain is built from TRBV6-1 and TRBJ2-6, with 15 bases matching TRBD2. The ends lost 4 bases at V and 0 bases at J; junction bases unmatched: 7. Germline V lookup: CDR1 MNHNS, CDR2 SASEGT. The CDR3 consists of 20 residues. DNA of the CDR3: TGTGCCAGCAGTGGAGGTGGACTAGCGGGAGGGTTCTCTGGGGCCAACGTCCTGACTTTC. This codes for CASSGGGLAGGFSGANVLTF.

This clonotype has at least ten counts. The CDR3 spells CSATELDRGYNEQFF. In nucleotides, the CDR3 is TGCAGTGCCACAGAATTGGACCGCGGCTACAATGAGCAGTTCTTC. The rearrangement links TRBV20-1 to TRBJ2-1; D remains unclear. V dropped 6 bases and J dropped 3 bases, with 18 bases sitting between them. CDR3 length: 15 amino acids. In germline, CDR1 is DFQATT, CDR2 SNEGSKA (reference sequence).

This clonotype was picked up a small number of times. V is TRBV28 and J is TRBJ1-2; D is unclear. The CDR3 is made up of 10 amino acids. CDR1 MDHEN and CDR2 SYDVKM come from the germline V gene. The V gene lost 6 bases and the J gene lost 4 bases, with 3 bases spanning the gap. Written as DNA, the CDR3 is TGTGCCAGCAGGTCCTATGGCTACACCTTC. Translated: CASRSYGYTF.

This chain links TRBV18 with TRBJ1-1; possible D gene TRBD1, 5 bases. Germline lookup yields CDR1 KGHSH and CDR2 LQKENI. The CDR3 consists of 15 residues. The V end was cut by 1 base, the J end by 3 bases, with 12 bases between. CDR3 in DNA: TGTGCCAGCTCACCACGGGAGGGGATTTACACTGAAGCTTTCTTT. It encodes CASSPREGIYTEAFF.

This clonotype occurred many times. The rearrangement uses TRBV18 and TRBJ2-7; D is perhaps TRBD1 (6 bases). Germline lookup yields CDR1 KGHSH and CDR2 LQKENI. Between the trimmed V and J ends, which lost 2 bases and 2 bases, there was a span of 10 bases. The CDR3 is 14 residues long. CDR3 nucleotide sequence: TGTGCCAGCTCACCAGCTCCAGGGGCCTACGAGCAGTACTTC. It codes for CASSPAPGAYEQYF.

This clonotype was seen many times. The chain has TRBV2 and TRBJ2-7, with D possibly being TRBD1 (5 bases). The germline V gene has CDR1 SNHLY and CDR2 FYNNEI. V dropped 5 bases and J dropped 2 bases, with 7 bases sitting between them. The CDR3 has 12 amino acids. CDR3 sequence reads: CASSSDTYEQYF. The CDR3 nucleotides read TGTGCCAGCAGTTCGGACACCTACGAGCAGTACTTC.

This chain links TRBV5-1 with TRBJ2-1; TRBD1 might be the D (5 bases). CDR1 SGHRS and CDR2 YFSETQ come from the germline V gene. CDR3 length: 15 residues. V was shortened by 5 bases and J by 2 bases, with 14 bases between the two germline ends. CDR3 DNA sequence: TGCGCCAGCAGTGTGACAGCTGATACCTACAATGAGCAGTTCTTC. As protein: CASSVTADTYNEQFF. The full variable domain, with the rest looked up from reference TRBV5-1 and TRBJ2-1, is KAGVTQTPRYLIKTRGQQVTLSCSPISGHRSVSWYQQTPGQGLQFLFEYFSETQRNKGNFPGRFSGRQFSNSRSEMNVSTLELGDSALYLCASSVTADTYNEQFFGPGTRLTVL.

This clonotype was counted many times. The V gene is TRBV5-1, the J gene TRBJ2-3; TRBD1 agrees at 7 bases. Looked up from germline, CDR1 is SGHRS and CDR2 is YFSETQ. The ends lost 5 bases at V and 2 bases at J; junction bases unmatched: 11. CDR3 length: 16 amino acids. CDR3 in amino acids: CASRERRGQYTDTQYF. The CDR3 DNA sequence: TGCGCCAGCAGGGAACGAAGGGGGCAATACACAGATACGCAGTATTTT.

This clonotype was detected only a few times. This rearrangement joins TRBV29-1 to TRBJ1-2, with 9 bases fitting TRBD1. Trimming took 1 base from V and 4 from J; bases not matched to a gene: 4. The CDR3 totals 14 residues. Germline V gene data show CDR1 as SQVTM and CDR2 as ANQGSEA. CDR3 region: CSVEVGQGLYGYTF. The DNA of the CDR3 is TGCAGCGTTGAAGTGGGACAGGGCCTCTATGGCTACACCTTC.

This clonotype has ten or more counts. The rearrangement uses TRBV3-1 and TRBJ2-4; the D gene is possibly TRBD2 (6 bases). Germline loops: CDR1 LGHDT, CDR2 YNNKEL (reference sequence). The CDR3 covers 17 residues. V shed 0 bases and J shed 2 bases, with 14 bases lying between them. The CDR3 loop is CASSQERRGITKNIQYF. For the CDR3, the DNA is TGTGCCAGCAGCCAAGAACGGCGCGGGATAACCAAAAACATTCAGTACTTC.